This T cell receptor (beta chain) originates from a study of blood T cell repertoires in COVID-19. Study-level information: Sources were T cells, B-cell-depleted T cells, or PBMCs; the material itself was cDNA or gDNA.

Looked up from germline, CDR1 is WNHNN and CDR2 is SYGVQD (reference sequence). CDR3 size: 14 residues. V shed 4 bases and J 1 base; nucleotides not matched to a gene: 0. In the authors' methods: Amplification with reference gene primers provided the estimates of nucleated cell counts. Generated by immunoSEQ multiplex PCR, the TCRdb table keeps only in-frame clones and is missing some. The DNA gave D and trimming, while V, J and clone size come from that table. Of around 130,000 clones in the sample, roughly nine tenths are singletons; the top ten hold less than 5%. This sequence originates from a man in his 60s with COVID-19, enrolled during active disease. Sequencing was carried out using peripheral blood. The rearrangement links TRBV10-1 to TRBJ2-7, with 11 bases fitting TRBD1. The DNA of the CDR3 is TGCGCCAGCAGTGGGGACAGGGGGTCCTACGAGCAGTACTTC. This sequence encodes CASSGDRGSYEQYF.